The 6 T cell receptor beta chains in this list originate from one sample, sequenced in a study of T cell responses to AZD1222 COVID-19 vaccine. Assay: immunoSEQ multiplex PCR; the TCRdb copy retains only in-frame clones and omits some. Of roughly 120,000 clones in the sample, around nine tenths were seen once. Sequences were derived from peripheral blood, sampled on day 0 of AZD1222 vaccination. Source of these receptors: an adult in good health.

This chain connects TRBV2 to TRBJ1-6; D might be TRBD1 (5 bases). This CDR3 region has 14 residues. The germline V gene encodes CDR1 SNHLY and CDR2 FYNNEI. With 6 bases removed from V and 9 bases from J, the gap between germline ends came to 15 bases. This CDR3 reads CASSLGGLSSPLHF. Here the CDR3 DNA reads TGTGCCAGCAGCCTGGGGGGTCTCAGTTCACCCCTCCACTTT.

This chain uses TRBV6-1 with TRBJ2-4; TRBD2 matches at 7 bases. The V gene's germline CDR1 is MNHNS and CDR2 SASEGT. The CDR3 runs 17 residues. The trim removed 0 bases at V and 0 bases at J, leaving 5 bases unmatched. The CDR3 sequence: CASSEARSGIAKNIQYF. The CDR3 coding sequence is TGTGCCAGCAGTGAAGCGCGGAGCGGGATAGCCAAAAACATTCAGTACTTC.

Notes on this clone: The junction departs from germline at one end; a sequencing error may be responsible. This chain uses TRBV5-1 with TRBJ1-1; 7 bases fit TRBD1. The germline gives CDR1 SGHRS, CDR2 YFSETQ. This CDR3 region has 14 residues. The CDR3 here is CASSLGQTNTEAFF. Here the CDR3 DNA reads TGCGCCAGCAGTTTGGGACAGACGAACACTGAAGCTTTCTTT.

The chain is built from TRBV6-5 and TRBJ2-3; perhaps TRBD2 as D (6 bases). Germline V CDR1 and CDR2: MNHEY, SVGAGI. The V end lost 11 bases, the J end lost 0 bases, and 12 bases lay between the germline ends. The CDR3 spans 13 residues. This CDR3 reads CAVREFSTDTQYF. CDR3 DNA sequence: TGTGCCGTCCGGGAGTTTAGCACAGATACGCAGTATTTT.

The V gene is TRBV3-1 (or the pseudogene TRBV3-2), the J gene TRBJ1-1, with TRBD1 matching over 7 bases. This CDR3 comprises 15 residues. V shed 6 bases, J shed 1 base, and the junction held 8 bases outside the gene matches. CDR1 and CDR2 (germline): LGHDT, YNNKEL (reference sequence). The chain's CDR3 is CASSGDSTQNTEAFF. CDR3 in DNA: TGTGCCAGCAGTGGGGACAGCACCCAGAACACTGAAGCTTTCTTT.

The chain is built from TRBV18 and TRBJ1-3, with D tentatively TRBD1 (5 bases). Germline V gives CDR1 KGHSH, CDR2 LQKENI. V was pared by 3 bases and J by 8 bases, with 5 bases between. The CDR3 sequence is 11 residues long. CDR3 in amino acids: CASSPGDTIYF. CDR3 coding DNA: TGTGCCAGCTCACCGGGGGACACCATATATTTT.